The 5 T cell receptor beta chains presented below share a single source sample, sequenced in a study of OX40 agonist ivuxolimab in advanced cancers. Repertoires were generated with immunoSEQ multiplex PCR, while TCRdb's copy carries only in-frame clones and drops some. The repertoire holds roughly 90,000 clones, around 90% seen once, with roughly 0.32% in the top ten. Here the sequenced sample was CD4+ or CD8+ T cells sorted from blood, taken in a trial of the OX40 agonist ivuxolimab. The receptors stem from an adult with an advanced solid tumor such as melanoma, head and neck, liver or kidney cancer.

This chain links TRBV6-1 with TRBJ2-7; 12 bases are shared with TRBD2. Trimming took 8 bases from V and 1 from J; bases not matched to a gene: 6. Germline lookup yields CDR1 MNHNS and CDR2 SASEGT. The CDR3 is 15 amino acids. The CDR3 is CASLGLAGGSYEQYF. DNA for the CDR3: TGTGCCAGCCTCGGGCTAGCGGGAGGGTCCTACGAGCAGTACTTC.

The chain recombines TRBV27 with TRBJ1-1, with TRBD1 as a possible D gene (5 bases). The CDR3 spans 14 residues. V lost 5 bases to trimming and J lost 1 base, with 11 bases between them. The germline CDR1 and CDR2 sequences are MNHEY and SMNVEV (reference sequence). The CDR3 DNA is TGTGCCAGCAGTCCGGGACGGTCGAACACTGAAGCTTTCTTT. Protein product: CASSPGRSNTEAFF.

CDR3 sequence (DNA): TGTGCCATCAGTGGGGATAACTATGGCTACACCTTC. Residues: CAISGDNYGYTF. This chain joins TRBV10-3 and TRBJ1-2; D call uncertain. This CDR3 has 12 amino acids. The V gene's germline CDR1 is ENHRY and CDR2 SYGVKD. V was clipped by 4 bases and J by 1 base, with 4 bases between them.

This clone was picked up a small number of times. V is TRBV7-2 and J is TRBJ2-1; D might be TRBD1 (5 bases). Looked up from germline, CDR1 is SGHTA and CDR2 is FQGNSA. V lost 5 bases to trimming and J lost 0 bases, with 11 bases between them. This CDR3 is built from 15 residues. The CDR3, as DNA: TGTGCCAGCAGCGAGACAGAAAGCTCCTACAATGAGCAGTTCTTC. Translation: CASSETESSYNEQFF.

This chain connects TRBV15 to TRBJ2-2, with D uncertain. The CDR3 covers 14 residues. Germline values: CDR1 LNHNV, CDR2 YYDKDF (reference sequence). V was pared by 0 bases and J by 3 bases, with 5 bases between. The CDR3 here is CATSRDRYTGELFF. Written as DNA, the CDR3 is TGTGCCACCAGCAGAGATCGTTACACCGGGGAGCTGTTTTTT.